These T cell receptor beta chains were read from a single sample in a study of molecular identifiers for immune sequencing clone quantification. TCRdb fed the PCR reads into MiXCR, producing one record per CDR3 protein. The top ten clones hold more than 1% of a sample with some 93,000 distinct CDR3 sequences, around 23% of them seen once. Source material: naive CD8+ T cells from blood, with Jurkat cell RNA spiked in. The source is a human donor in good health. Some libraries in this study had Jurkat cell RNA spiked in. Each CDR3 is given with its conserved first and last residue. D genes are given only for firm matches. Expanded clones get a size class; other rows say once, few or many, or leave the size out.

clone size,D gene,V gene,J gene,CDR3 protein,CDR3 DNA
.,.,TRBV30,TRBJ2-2,CAGGSRGTGELFF,TGTGCTGGGGGTAGTCGAGGCACCGGGGAGCTGTTTTTT
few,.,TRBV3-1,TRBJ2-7,CASSQDSGGIPYEQYF,TGTGCCAGCAGCCAAGATTCTGGGGGCATACCCTACGAGCAGTACTTC
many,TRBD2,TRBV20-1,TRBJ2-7,CSARESPAGTSYEQYF,TGCAGTGCTAGAGAGAGTCCAGCGGGGACCTCCTACGAGCAGTACTTC
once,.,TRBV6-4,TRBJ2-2,CAGSDSGGELFF,TGTGCCGGCAGTGACTCTGGCGGGGAGCTGTTTTTT
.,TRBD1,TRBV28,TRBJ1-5,CASSFPGQAYNQPQHF,TGTGCCAGCAGTTTTCCGGGACAGGCATACAATCAGCCCCAGCATTTT
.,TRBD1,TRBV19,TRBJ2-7,CASSTGTGTYEQYF,TGTGCCAGTAGCACCGGGACAGGAACCTACGAGCAGTACTTC
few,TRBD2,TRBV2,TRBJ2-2,CASSEAASGGARELFF,TGTGCCAGCAGTGAAGCGGCGAGCGGGGGGGCCCGGGAGCTGTTTTTT
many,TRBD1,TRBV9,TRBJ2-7,CASSVEAGGYEQYF,TGTGCCAGCAGCGTAGAGGCAGGGGGCTACGAGCAGTACTTC
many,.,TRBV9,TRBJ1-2,CASSALSPTFEGIYDYTF,TGTGCCAGCAGCGCTCTCAGCCCCACCTTTGAGGGGATATACGACTACACCTTC
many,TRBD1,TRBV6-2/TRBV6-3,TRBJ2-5,CASSSGQGTAQYF,TGTGCCAGCAGTTCGGGACAGGGAACGGCCCAGTACTTC
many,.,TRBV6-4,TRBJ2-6,CASSDSSFSGANVLTF,TGTGCCAGCAGTGACTCGTCCTTCTCTGGGGCCAACGTCCTGACTTTC
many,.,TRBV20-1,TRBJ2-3,CSAGQIGTDTQYF,TGCAGTGCCGGACAGATCGGTACAGATACGCAGTATTTT
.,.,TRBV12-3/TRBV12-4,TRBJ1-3,CASRKEVTIYF,TGTGCCAGCAGAAAGGAGGTCACCATATATTTT
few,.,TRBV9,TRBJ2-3,CASSVGEDCTDTQYF,TGTGCCAGCAGCGTAGGAGAAGACTGCACAGATACGCAGTATTTT
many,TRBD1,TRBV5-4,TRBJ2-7,CASSLGVGGPYEQYF,TGTGCCAGCAGCTTGGGTGTAGGGGGCCCCTACGAGCAGTACTTC
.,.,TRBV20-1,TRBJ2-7,CSAPSMSSYEQYF,TGCAGTGCTCCAAGCATGAGCTCCTACGAGCAGTACTTC
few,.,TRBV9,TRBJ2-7,CASSEEGQSNYEQYF,TGTGCCAGCAGCGAGGAAGGGCAGAGCAACTACGAGCAGTACTTC
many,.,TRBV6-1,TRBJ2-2,CASSGPMDQETGELFF,TGTGCCAGCAGTGGTCCCATGGACCAGGAGACCGGGGAGCTGTTTTTT
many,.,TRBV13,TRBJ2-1,CASSLGLIGDEQFF,TGTGCCAGCAGCTTAGGTCTCATCGGGGATGAGCAGTTCTTC
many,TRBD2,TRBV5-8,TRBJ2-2,CASTLAASGEAAGELFF,TGTGCCAGCACCTTGGCCGCTAGCGGGGAGGCAGCCGGGGAGCTGTTTTTT
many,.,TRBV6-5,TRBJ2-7,CASSYYGGAHYEQYF,TGTGCCAGCAGTTACTACGGCGGAGCCCACTACGAGCAGTACTTC
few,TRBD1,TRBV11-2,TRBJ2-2,CASGQGGASGELFF,TGTGCCAGCGGACAGGGCGGAGCGTCCGGGGAGCTGTTTTTT
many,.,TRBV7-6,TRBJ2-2,CASSSPEGRLTRYTGELFF,TGTGCCAGCAGCTCCCCAGAGGGACGATTGACGCGATACACCGGGGAGCTGTTTTTT
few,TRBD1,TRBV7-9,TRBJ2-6,CASSLTGGLLSGANVLTF,TGTGCCAGCAGCTTAACAGGGGGACTGTTGTCTGGGGCCAACGTCCTGACTTTC
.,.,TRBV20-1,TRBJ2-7,CSARTGSSYEQYF,TGCAGTGCCAGAACGGGGAGCTCCTACGAGCAGTACTTC
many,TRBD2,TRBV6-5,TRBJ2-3,CASSSSGLAGVGDTQYF,TGTGCCAGCAGTTCATCGGGACTAGCGGGTGTCGGAGATACGCAGTATTTT
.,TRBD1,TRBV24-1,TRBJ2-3,CATSDSPGQGAYTQYF,TGTGCCACCAGTGATTCGCCGGGACAGGGGGCATATACGCAGTATTTT
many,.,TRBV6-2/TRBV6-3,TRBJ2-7,CASSKPRTHPAPYEQYF,TGTGCCAGCAGTAAACCTCGGACACACCCGGCCCCCTACGAGCAGTACTTC
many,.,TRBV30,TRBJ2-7,CAWIRGKISYEQYF,TGTGCCTGGATCCGAGGGAAAATCTCCTACGAGCAGTACTTC
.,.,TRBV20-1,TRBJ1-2,CSARAPGIYGYTF,TGCAGTGCTAGAGCGCCAGGCATTTATGGCTACACCTTC
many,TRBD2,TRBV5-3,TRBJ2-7,CASSLRGGAYEQYF,TGTGCCAGCTCTCTCCGGGGGGGGGCCTATGAACAGTACTTC
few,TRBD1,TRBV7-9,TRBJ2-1,CASSNWDRQNNEQFF,TGTGCCAGCAGCAACTGGGACAGGCAAAACAATGAGCAGTTCTTC
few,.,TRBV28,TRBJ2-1,CAIQNRGGTHNEQFF,TGTGCCATTCAGAACCGGGGTGGTACACACAATGAGCAGTTCTTC
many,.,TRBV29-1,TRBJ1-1,CSARTVLGLNTEAFF,TGCAGCGCCCGGACAGTCCTGGGGCTGAACACTGAAGCTTTCTTT
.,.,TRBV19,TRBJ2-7,CASSMVWRGPSYEQYF,TGTGCCAGTAGTATGGTTTGGCGGGGACCTTCCTACGAGCAGTACTTC
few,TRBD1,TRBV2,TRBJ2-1,CASRDRGHNEQFF,TGTGCCAGCAGGGACAGGGGCCACAATGAGCAGTTCTTC
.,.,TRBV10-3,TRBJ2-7,CAISKTGMDEQYF,TGTGCCATCAGCAAGACAGGCATGGACGAGCAGTACTTC
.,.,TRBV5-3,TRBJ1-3,CASSGGYGNTIYF,TGTGCCAGCAGCGGGGGGTATGGAAACACCATATATTTT
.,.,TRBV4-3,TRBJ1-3,CASSQDPGVYTIYF,TGCGCCAGCAGCCAAGATCCAGGGGTATACACCATATATTTT
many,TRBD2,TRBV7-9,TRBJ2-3,CASSLTVRTSGTTDTQYF,TGTGCCAGCAGCTTAACGGTGAGGACTAGCGGCACCACAGATACGCAGTATTTT
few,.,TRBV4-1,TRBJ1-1,CASSQDMAGVMNTEAFF,TGCGCCAGCAGCCAAGACATGGCGGGGGTAATGAACACTGAAGCTTTCTTT